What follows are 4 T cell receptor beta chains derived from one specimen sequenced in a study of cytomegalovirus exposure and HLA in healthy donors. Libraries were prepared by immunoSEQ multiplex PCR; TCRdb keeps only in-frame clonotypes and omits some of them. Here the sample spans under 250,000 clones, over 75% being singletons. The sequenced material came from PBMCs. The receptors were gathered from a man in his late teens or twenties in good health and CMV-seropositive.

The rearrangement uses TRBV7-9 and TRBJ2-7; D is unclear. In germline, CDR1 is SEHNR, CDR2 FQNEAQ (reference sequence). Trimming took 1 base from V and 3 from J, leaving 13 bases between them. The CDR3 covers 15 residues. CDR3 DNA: TGTGCCAGCAGCTTAGGCCGGTGGGCCGACTACGAGCAGTACTTC. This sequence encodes CASSLGRWADYEQYF.

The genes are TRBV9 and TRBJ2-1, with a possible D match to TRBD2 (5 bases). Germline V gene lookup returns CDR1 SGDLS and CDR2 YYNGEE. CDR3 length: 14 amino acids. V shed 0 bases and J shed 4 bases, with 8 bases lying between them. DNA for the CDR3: TGTGCCAGCAGCGTAGCGGGAAGATACAATGAGCAGTTCTTC. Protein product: CASSVAGRYNEQFF.

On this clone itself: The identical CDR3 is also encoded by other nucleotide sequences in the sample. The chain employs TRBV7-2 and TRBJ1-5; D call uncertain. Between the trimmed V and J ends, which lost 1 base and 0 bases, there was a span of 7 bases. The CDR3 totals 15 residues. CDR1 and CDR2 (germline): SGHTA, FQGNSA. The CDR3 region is CASSLVGNSNQPQHF. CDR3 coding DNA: TGTGCCAGCAGCTTAGTAGGGAATAGCAATCAGCCCCAGCATTTT.

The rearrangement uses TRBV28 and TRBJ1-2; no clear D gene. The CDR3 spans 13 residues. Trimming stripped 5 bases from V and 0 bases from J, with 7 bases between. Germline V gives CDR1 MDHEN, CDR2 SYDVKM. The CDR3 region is CASSKSANYGYTF. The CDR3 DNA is TGTGCCAGCAGTAAGTCGGCTAACTATGGCTACACCTTC.